The following is a T cell receptor beta chain sequence with its context. Its target is unknown. The data originate from a study of memory CD4+ T cells and cytomegalovirus serostatus. Study information: This sample comes from healthy Belgian adults, under 10 CMV seropositive, approximately 22 seronegative.

The sort gate was single viable CD3+CD4+CD8-CD45RO+ cells for memory CD4+ T cells. Serum IgG to CMV pp150, pp28, p38 and p52 defined serostatus. Whole-study findings and limits: CMV serostatus prediction reached median AUC about 0.95, or 0.9 with US-trained model. About 40% of the roughly 160 known CMV-associated TCRbeta sequences appeared in CD4+ memory.

Germline V gene sequence: CDR1 WNHNN, CDR2 SYGVQD (reference sequence). Trimming removed 6 bases from V and 6 bases from J, with 14 bases in between. CDR3 size: 14 residues. Clones were read by immunoSEQ multiplex PCR, and TCRdb kept only the in-frame ones, dropping some. The sample yields about 80,000 clones, roughly 80% seen once. This rearrangement joins TRBV10-1 to TRBJ2-2; D gene ambiguous. The sequence was collected from an adult in good health and CMV-seronegative. Sequences were obtained from memory CD4+ T cells from blood. This CDR3 reads CASSETYGPGELFF. Here the CDR3 DNA reads TGCGCCAGCAGCGAGACCTACGGACCCGGGGAGCTGTTTTTT.